The rows below give T cell receptor beta chains drawn from one sample of a study of T-cell memory formation after mild COVID-19. MiXCR, run by TCRdb on the 5' RACE reads, gives a single entry per CDR3 protein. The table shows fewer than 140,000 distinct CDR3 sequences, with over 15% occurring only once. Sequencing was done on a sample of PBMCs or a T cell subset sorted from them (not recorded which). The receptors stem from an adult woman who had mild COVID-19 (a few samples of this study predate the infection). Cell type and time point are not known. Each CDR3 is given with its conserved first and last residue. The order of the fields is CDR3 DNA, CDR3 protein, D gene, V gene, clone size, J gene. The D gene is left open where the match is weak. The size of a clone is reported for some rows only, either as once, few or many, or as a class for expanded clones.

CDR3nt: TGTGCCAGCAGCCCCGCCGAGGGGGAGCAGTACTTC
CDR3aa: CASSPAEGEQYF
d_gene: NA
v_gene: TRBV7-9
abundance: NA
j_gene: TRBJ2-7

CDR3nt: TGCAGTGCTAGAGACCGGGACAGCCTTATTAGTGGCTACACCTTC
CDR3aa: CSARDRDSLISGYTF
d_gene: TRBD1
v_gene: TRBV20-1
abundance: NA
j_gene: TRBJ1-2

CDR3nt: TGTGCCAGCAGCGTAGATGGGGTCGCTGGGGCCAACGTCCTGACTTTC
CDR3aa: CASSVDGVAGANVLTF
d_gene: NA
v_gene: TRBV9
abundance: NA
j_gene: TRBJ2-6

CDR3nt: TGTGCCAGCAGCCCCCCAAACGACAGGGGCGTCACAGATACGCAGTATTTT
CDR3aa: CASSPPNDRGVTDTQYF
d_gene: TRBD1
v_gene: TRBV12-3/TRBV12-4
abundance: NA
j_gene: TRBJ2-3

CDR3nt: TGCGCCAGCAGCCAAGAAGGGACAGGCACCGGGGAGCTGTTTTTT
CDR3aa: CASSQEGTGTGELFF
d_gene: TRBD1
v_gene: TRBV4-3
abundance: NA
j_gene: TRBJ2-2

CDR3nt: TGCGCCAGCAGCTTGGAACAGCCCGGATCACCCCTCCACTTT
CDR3aa: CASSLEQPGSPLHF
d_gene: NA
v_gene: TRBV5-1
abundance: NA
j_gene: TRBJ1-6

CDR3nt: TGTGCCTGGAGGACAGGCTACGAGCAGTACTTC
CDR3aa: CAWRTGYEQYF
d_gene: NA
v_gene: TRBV30
abundance: few
j_gene: TRBJ2-7

CDR3nt: TGTGCCAGCACCCGCAGGACAGGAGGGGGTTCACCCCTCCACTTT
CDR3aa: CASTRRTGGGSPLHF
d_gene: TRBD1
v_gene: TRBV6-5
abundance: NA
j_gene: TRBJ1-6

CDR3nt: TGCGCCAGCAGCCAAGGAAAGACTAGCGGGAGTCTCGAGCAGTACTTC
CDR3aa: CASSQGKTSGSLEQYF
d_gene: TRBD2
v_gene: TRBV4-1
abundance: NA
j_gene: TRBJ2-7

CDR3nt: TGTGCCAGCAGCCAAGATCTTGTGGCGGGGGGATCCTACAATGAGCAGTTCTTC
CDR3aa: CASSQDLVAGGSYNEQFF
d_gene: TRBD2
v_gene: TRBV4-2
abundance: NA
j_gene: TRBJ2-1

CDR3nt: TGCGCCAGCAGCCAGGAATACACGGTGGGCATATATTCACCCCTCCACTTT
CDR3aa: CASSQEYTVGIYSPLHF
d_gene: NA
v_gene: TRBV4-1
abundance: once
j_gene: TRBJ1-6

CDR3nt: TGTGCCAGCAGCCCTACTAGTCCTAACGGGGAGCTGTTTTTT
CDR3aa: CASSPTSPNGELFF
d_gene: NA
v_gene: TRBV6-2/TRBV6-3
abundance: NA
j_gene: TRBJ2-2

CDR3nt: TGTGCCAGCAGCTTAAGGTTGAACACCGGGGAGCTGTTTTTT
CDR3aa: CASSLRLNTGELFF
d_gene: NA
v_gene: TRBV7-3
abundance: NA
j_gene: TRBJ2-2

CDR3nt: TGCGCCAGCAGCCAAGATTACGTGCGACAGGGCTACACTGAGCAGTTCTTC
CDR3aa: CASSQDYVRQGYTEQFF
d_gene: TRBD1
v_gene: TRBV4-3
abundance: few
j_gene: TRBJ2-1

CDR3nt: TGCAGCGTCCCCAGGGGTGGGAACACTGAAGCTTTCTTT
CDR3aa: CSVPRGGNTEAFF
d_gene: NA
v_gene: TRBV29-1
abundance: many
j_gene: TRBJ1-1

CDR3nt: TGTGCCACCACCATCCGATCGACAGCCAGACGGGAGACCCAGTACTTC
CDR3aa: CATTIRSTARRETQYF
d_gene: NA
v_gene: TRBV15
abundance: once
j_gene: TRBJ2-5

CDR3nt: TGTGCCAGCAGCTTGCCGGGACAGGGCGCCTACGAGCAGTACTTC
CDR3aa: CASSLPGQGAYEQYF
d_gene: TRBD1
v_gene: TRBV7-9
abundance: NA
j_gene: TRBJ2-7

CDR3nt: TGTGCCAGCAGCTTAGCGCTTGGTACAGTGAGGGAGACCCAGTACTTC
CDR3aa: CASSLALGTVRETQYF
d_gene: NA
v_gene: TRBV7-9
abundance: few
j_gene: TRBJ2-5

CDR3nt: TGTGCCATCCACCGAGGGGCGCATAAGGGGACCGAAGCTTTCTTT
CDR3aa: CAIHRGAHKGTEAFF
d_gene: NA
v_gene: TRBV2
abundance: NA
j_gene: TRBJ1-1

CDR3nt: TGTGCCACCAGCGAACAGGGGAGCTCCTACGAGCAGTACTTC
CDR3aa: CATSEQGSSYEQYF
d_gene: TRBD1
v_gene: TRBV15
abundance: NA
j_gene: TRBJ2-7

CDR3nt: TGTGCCAGCAGCACCTGGCGTGATGAGCAGTTCTTC
CDR3aa: CASSTWRDEQFF
d_gene: NA
v_gene: TRBV7-9
abundance: NA
j_gene: TRBJ2-1

CDR3nt: TGCGCCAGCAGTCCCCGGACAGGGCAAGAGACCCAGTACTTC
CDR3aa: CASSPRTGQETQYF
d_gene: TRBD1
v_gene: TRBV23-1
abundance: few
j_gene: TRBJ2-5

CDR3nt: TGCAGTGCTAGTCTCTCGCGACAGGGGGGTATGGCCCAGCATTTT
CDR3aa: CSASLSRQGGMAQHF
d_gene: TRBD1
v_gene: TRBV20-1
abundance: few
j_gene: TRBJ1-5

CDR3nt: TGCGCCAGCAGCCAAGAGCCAGCGGGGTACGAGCAGTACTTC
CDR3aa: CASSQEPAGYEQYF
d_gene: TRBD2
v_gene: TRBV4-1
abundance: NA
j_gene: TRBJ2-7

CDR3nt: TGCAGCGTTGAAGGACCCTCTAGCGGGAGTAGGGATGAGCAGTTCTTC
CDR3aa: CSVEGPSSGSRDEQFF
d_gene: TRBD2
v_gene: TRBV29-1
abundance: NA
j_gene: TRBJ2-1